This entry is about one TCR beta chain. The CDR3 has 15 residues. The V and J ends lost 2 bases and 8 bases respectively, with 18 bases between them. Germline CDR1 is SGHTA and CDR2 is FQGNSA. This specimen belongs to a study of blood T cell repertoires in COVID-19. TCRdb's table, derived via immunoSEQ multiplex PCR, lists solely in-frame clones and lacks some. The sample gives under 250,000 clones, around 83% of which show up once; more than 9% is in the top ten. The sequencing sample was made of peripheral blood. The chain joins TRBV7-2 to TRBJ1-2; tentatively, D is TRBD1 (5 bases). The clonotype originates from a man in his fifties with active or convalescent COVID-19. The CDR3 reads CASSLSQAGGTGYTF. CDR3 DNA: TGTGCCAGCAGCTTAAGTCAGGCGGGGGGGACCGGCTACACCTTC.